This T cell receptor (beta chain) was captured by sequencing in a study of molecular identifiers for immune sequencing clone quantification. Study results and limitations: Should identical TCR molecules share a barcode, the sizes of highly expanded clones could be underestimated.

Naive CD8 libraries used about 20,000 to 1,000,000 sorted cells and 10%, 30% or 50% RNA. Naive CD8 T cells were sorted as CD8+CD4-CCR7+CD45RA+. TCRdb redid the calling of the PCR reads with MiXCR, one entry per CDR3 protein. The table records roughly 630,000 distinct CDR3 sequences, 25% of them present only once. CDR3 size: 14 residues. V lost 3 bases and J 1 base, leaving 10 bases between the germline ends. Germline V gene lookup returns CDR1 SQVTM and CDR2 ANQGSEA. This clonotype occurred many times. Its antigen is not identified. The rearrangement links TRBV29-1 to TRBJ2-1, with a possible D match to TRBD1 (6 bases). The TCR comes from a human donor in good health. Some libraries in this study had Jurkat cell RNA spiked in. Sequencing was performed on naive CD8+ T cells from blood, with Jurkat cell RNA spiked in. Subset reported: FACS-sorted CD8+CD4-CCR7+CD45RA+ naive T cells. CDR3 region: CSVEGRGSYNEQFF. The CDR3 DNA follows: TGCAGCGTTGAGGGCAGGGGATCCTACAATGAGCAGTTCTTC.